This T cell receptor beta chain was sequenced for a study of T cells in Graves' hyperthyroidism and ophthalmopathy. If no ophthalmopathy progression occurred within 18 months, Graves' hyperthyroidism was stable. Points from the study as a whole: Stable hyperthyroidism was told apart from ophthalmopathy by a model built on 13 V-J features. Model output signaled ophthalmopathy a median roughly 6 months ahead of onset.

Concerning this clonotype itself: Its target is not known.

RNA transcripts gave rise to amplified TCR beta CDR3 regions. The study used the HTBI primer set for a first-round RT-PCR of the TCR CDR3. One entry per CDR3 protein results from TCRdb running MiXCR on the multiplex PCR reads. The sample holds around 720,000 distinct CDR3 sequences; roughly a third are singletons and the top ten take around 31%. With 5 bases removed from V and 5 bases from J, the gap between germline ends came to 19 bases. The CDR3 is 15 amino acids. Germline CDR1 reads MDHEN; CDR2 reads SYDVKM. Sequenced: blood. The clonotype originates from a woman aged 40 to 50 with Graves' hyperthyroidism. The chain couples TRBV28 to TRBJ2-7; a weak D match, TRBD1 (7 bases). The CDR3 spells CASSRIDRDSDEQYF. CDR3 nucleotide sequence: TGTGCCAGCAGTCGCATCGACAGGGACTCTGACGAGCAGTACTTC.